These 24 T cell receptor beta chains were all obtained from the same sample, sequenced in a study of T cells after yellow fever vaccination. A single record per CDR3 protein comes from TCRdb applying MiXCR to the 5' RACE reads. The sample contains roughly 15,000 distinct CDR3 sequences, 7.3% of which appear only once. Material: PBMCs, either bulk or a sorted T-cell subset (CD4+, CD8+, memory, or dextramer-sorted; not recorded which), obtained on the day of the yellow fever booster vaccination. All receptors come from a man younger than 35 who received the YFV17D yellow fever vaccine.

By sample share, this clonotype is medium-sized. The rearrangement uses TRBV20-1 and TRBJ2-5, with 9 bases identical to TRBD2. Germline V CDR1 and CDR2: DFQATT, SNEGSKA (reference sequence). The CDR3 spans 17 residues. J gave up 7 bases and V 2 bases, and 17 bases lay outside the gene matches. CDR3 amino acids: CSARRDRTSAGNGTQYF. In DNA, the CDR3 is TGCAGTGCTAGAAGGGATCGGACTAGCGCCGGTAACGGGACCCAGTACTTC.

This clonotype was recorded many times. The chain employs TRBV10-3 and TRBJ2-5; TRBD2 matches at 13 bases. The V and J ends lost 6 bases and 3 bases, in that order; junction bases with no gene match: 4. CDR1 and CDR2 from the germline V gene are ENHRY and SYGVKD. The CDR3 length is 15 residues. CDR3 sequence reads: CAIRETSGGKETQYF. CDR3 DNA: TGTGCCATCAGGGAGACTAGCGGGGGGAAAGAGACCCAGTACTTC.

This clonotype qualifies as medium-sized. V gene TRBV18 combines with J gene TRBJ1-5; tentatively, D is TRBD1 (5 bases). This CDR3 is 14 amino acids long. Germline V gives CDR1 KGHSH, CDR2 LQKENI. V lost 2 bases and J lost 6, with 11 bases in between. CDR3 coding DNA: TGTGCCAGCTCACCAGAGGCAGGGAGTCAGCCCCAGCATTTT. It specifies CASSPEAGSQPQHF. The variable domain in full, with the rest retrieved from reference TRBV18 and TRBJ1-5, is NAGVMQNPRHLVRRRGQEARLRCSPMKGHSHVYWYRQLPEEGLKFMVYLQKENIIDESGMPKERFSAEFPKEGPSILRIQQVVRGDSAAYFCASSPEAGSQPQHFGDGTRLSIL.

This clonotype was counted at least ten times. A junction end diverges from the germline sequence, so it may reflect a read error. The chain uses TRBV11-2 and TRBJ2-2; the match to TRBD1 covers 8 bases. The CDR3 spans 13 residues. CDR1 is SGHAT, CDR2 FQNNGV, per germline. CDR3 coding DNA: TGTGCCACCTGGACAGGGAACATCGGGGAGCTGTTTTTT. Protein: CATWTGNIGELFF.

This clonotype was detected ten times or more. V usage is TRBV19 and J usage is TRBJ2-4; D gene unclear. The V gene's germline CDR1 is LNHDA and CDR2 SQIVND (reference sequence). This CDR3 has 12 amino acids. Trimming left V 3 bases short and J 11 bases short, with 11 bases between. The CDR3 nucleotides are TGTGCCAGTAGTATTAGTCCCCACGTTCAGTACTTC. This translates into CASSISPHVQYF.

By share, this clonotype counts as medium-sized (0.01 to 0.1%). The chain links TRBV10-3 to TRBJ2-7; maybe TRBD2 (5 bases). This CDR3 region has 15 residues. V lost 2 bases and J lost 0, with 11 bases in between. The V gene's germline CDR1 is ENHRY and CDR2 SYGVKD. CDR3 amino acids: CAISEVSGSSYEQYF. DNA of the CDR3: TGTGCCATCAGTGAGGTCAGCGGTTCCTCCTACGAGCAGTACTTC.

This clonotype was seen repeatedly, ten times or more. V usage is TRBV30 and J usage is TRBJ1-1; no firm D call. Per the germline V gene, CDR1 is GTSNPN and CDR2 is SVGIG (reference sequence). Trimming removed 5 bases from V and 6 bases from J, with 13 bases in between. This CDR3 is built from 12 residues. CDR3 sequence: CAWEFERAEAFF. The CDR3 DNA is TGTGCCTGGGAGTTTGAAAGGGCTGAAGCTTTCTTT.

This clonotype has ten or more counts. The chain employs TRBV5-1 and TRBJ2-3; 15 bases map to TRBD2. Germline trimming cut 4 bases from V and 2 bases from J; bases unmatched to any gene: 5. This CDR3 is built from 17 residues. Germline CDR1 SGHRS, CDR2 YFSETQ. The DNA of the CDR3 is TGCGCCAGCAGCGCGAGGACTAGCGGGGGGGCCACAGATACGCAGTATTTT. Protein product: CASSARTSGGATDTQYF.

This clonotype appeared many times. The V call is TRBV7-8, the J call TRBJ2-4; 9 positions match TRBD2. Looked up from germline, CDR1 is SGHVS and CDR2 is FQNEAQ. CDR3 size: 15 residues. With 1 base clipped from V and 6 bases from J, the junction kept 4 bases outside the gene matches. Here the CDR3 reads CASSLGGGAGNIQYF. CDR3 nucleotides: TGTGCCAGCAGCTTAGGCGGGGGGGCTGGAAACATTCAGTACTTC.

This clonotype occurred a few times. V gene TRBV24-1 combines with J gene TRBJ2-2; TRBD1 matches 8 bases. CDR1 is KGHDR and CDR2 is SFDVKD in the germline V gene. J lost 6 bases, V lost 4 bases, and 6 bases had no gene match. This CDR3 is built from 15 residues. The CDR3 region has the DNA TGTGCCACCAGTGACCCAGGACAGGGTGCCGGGGAGCTGTTTTTT. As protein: CATSDPGQGAGELFF.

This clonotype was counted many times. CDR3 DNA: TGTGCCAGTAGCGTCTTTAGCAATCAGCCCCAGCATTTT. Amino acid sequence: CASSVFSNQPQHF. The chain is built from TRBV19 and TRBJ1-5; D is undetermined. V was shortened by 6 bases and J by 0 bases, with 6 bases between the two germline ends. Germline loops: CDR1 LNHDA, CDR2 SQIVND (reference sequence). This CDR3 has 13 amino acids.

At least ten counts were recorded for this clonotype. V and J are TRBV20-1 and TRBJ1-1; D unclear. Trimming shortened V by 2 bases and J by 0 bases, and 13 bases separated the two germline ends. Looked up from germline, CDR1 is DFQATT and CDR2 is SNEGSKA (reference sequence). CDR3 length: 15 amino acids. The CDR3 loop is CSARKGGGLNTEAFF. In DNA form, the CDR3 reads TGCAGTGCTAGAAAGGGAGGCGGCTTGAACACTGAAGCTTTCTTT.

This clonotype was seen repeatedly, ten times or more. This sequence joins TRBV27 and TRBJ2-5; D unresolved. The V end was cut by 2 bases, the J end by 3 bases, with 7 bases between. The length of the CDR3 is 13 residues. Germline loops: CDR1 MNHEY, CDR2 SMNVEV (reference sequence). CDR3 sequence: CASSLNAEETQYF. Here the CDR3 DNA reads TGTGCCAGCAGTTTAAATGCGGAAGAGACCCAGTACTTC.

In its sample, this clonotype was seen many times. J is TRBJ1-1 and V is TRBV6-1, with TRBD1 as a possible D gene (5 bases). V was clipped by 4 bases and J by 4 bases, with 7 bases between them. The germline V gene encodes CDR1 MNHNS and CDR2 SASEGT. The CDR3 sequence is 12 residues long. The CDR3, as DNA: TGTGCCAGCAGTGGGGGGGGCACTGAAGCTTTCTTT. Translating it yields CASSGGGTEAFF.

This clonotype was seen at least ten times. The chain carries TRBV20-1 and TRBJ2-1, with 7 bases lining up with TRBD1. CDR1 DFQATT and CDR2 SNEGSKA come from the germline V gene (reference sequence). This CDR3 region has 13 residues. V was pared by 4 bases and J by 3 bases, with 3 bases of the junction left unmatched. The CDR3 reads CSATRTGYNEQFF. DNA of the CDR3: TGCAGTGCTACTCGGACAGGCTACAATGAGCAGTTCTTC.

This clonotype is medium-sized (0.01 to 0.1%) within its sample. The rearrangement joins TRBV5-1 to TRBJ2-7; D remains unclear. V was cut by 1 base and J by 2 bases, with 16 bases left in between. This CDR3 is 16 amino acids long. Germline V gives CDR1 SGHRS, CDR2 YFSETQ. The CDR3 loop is CASSLTGTTPAYEQYF. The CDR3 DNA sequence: TGCGCCAGCAGCTTGACGGGTACTACGCCGGCCTACGAGCAGTACTTC.

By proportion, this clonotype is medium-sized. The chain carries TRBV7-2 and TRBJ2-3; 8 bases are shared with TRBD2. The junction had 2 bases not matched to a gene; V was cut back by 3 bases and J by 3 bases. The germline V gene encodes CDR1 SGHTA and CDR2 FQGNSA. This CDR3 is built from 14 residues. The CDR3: CASSFVAGTDTQYF. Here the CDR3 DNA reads TGTGCCAGCAGCTTCGTAGCGGGGACAGATACGCAGTATTTT.

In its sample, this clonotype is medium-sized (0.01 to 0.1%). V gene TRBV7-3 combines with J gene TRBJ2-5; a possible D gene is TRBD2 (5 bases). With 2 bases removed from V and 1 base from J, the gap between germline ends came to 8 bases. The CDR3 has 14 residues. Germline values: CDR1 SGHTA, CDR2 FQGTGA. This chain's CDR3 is CASSLGGPQETQYF. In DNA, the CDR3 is TGTGCCAGCAGCTTAGGCGGGCCCCAAGAGACCCAGTACTTC.

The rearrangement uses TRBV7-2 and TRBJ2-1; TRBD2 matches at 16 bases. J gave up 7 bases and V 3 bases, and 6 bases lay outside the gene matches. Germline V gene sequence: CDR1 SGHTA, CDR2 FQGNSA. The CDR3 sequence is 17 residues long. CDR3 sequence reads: CASSFSGTSGGANEQFF. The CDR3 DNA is TGTGCCAGCAGCTTCTCCGGGACTAGCGGGGGGGCAAATGAGCAGTTCTTC.

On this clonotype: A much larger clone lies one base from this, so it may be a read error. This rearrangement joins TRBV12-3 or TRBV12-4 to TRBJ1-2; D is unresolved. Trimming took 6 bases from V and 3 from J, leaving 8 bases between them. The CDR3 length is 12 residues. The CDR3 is CASRLRDYGYTF. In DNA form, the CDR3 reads TGTGCCAGCAGATTGAGGGACTATGGCTACACCTTC.

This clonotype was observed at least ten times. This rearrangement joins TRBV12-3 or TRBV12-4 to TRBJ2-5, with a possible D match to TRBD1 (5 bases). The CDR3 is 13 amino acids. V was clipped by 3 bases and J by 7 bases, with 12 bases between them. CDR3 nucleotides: TGTGCCAGCAGTTTGGGGCTGAAGGGGACCCAGTACTTC. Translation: CASSLGLKGTQYF.

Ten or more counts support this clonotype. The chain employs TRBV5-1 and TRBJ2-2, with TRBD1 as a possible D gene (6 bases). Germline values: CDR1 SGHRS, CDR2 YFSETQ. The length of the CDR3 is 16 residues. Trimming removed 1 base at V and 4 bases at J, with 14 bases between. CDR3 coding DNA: TGCGCCAGCAGCTTGCTCCAGGGGTCAATCACCGGGGAGCTGTTTTTT. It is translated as CASSLLQGSITGELFF.

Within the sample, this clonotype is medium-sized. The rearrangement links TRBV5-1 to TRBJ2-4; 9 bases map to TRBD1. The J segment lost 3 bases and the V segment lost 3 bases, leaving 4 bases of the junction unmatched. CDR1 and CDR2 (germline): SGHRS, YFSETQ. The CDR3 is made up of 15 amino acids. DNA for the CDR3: TGCGCCAGCAGCTCCGGACAGGGGTTCAAAAACATTCAGTACTTC. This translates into CASSSGQGFKNIQYF.

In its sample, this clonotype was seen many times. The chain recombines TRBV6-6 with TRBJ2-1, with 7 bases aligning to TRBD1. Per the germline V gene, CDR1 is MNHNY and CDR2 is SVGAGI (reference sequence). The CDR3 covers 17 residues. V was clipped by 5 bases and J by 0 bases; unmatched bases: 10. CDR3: CASSPSRTGSSYNEQFF. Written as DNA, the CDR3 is TGTGCCAGCAGTCCCTCGAGGACAGGTAGCTCCTACAATGAGCAGTTCTTC.